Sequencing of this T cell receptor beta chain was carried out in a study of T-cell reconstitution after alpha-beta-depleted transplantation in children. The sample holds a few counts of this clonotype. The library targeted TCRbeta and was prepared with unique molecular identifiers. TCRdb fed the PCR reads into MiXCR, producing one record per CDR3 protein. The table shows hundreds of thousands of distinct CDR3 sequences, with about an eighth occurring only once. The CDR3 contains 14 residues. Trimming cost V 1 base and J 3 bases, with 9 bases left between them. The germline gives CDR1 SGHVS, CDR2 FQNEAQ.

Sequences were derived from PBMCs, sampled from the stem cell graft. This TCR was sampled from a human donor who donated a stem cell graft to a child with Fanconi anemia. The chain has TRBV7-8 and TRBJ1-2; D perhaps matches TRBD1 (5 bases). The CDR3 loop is CASSLGGEYYGYTF. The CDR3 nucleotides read TGTGCCAGCAGCTTAGGGGGGGAGTACTATGGCTACACCTTC.